This T cell receptor beta chain emerged from a study of T-cell reconstitution after alpha-beta-depleted transplantation in children (dated by TCRdb to 2016 to 2017). As for the study more broadly: Using TCR repertoire profiling, the study followed T-cell immune reconstitution in a quantitative way in children after TCRalphabeta/CD19-depleted allogeneic hematopoietic cell transplantation.

Libraries were made using PCR. The sequencing machine was an Illumina HiSeq 2500. To normalize quantification of the TCRbeta repertoire, the TCR libraries were built with molecular barcoding that relied on unique molecular identifiers. The public reads were reanalyzed by TCRdb: fastp trimming at Q25, MiXCR alignment, in-frame beta chains only. Identical CDR3 proteins give one entry, which carries the most common genes and DNA. This sample has over 70,000 distinct CDR3 sequences in its table, and more than 9% of those were observed once. The ten largest clones capture more than 11% of the sample. The CDR3, from cysteine to phenylalanine, totals 15 residues. Kept here is only the CDR3 DNA, which spans 45 bases and is read in frame from base 1. V is shortened by 2 bases, J by 1 base, and the region joining them spans 12 bases. Reading the germline V gene gives CDR1 SGHRS and CDR2 YFSETQ. Many counts were recorded for this clonotype. No antigen is known for it. Qualities for individual bases were not recorded, and no much larger clone is one base off.

The sequence is built from TRBV5-1 and TRBJ2-5; the best D guess is TRBD2, with 6 bases matching. Source: PBMCs from the stem cell graft donor, taken from the stem cell graft. This TCR was recovered from a human donor who donated a stem cell graft to a child with inherited bone marrow failure. The CDR3 protein sequence reads: CASSLTGAAQETQYF. In nucleotide form, the sequence is TGCGCCAGCAGCTTAACGGGAGCGGCCCAAGAGACCCAGTACTTC.